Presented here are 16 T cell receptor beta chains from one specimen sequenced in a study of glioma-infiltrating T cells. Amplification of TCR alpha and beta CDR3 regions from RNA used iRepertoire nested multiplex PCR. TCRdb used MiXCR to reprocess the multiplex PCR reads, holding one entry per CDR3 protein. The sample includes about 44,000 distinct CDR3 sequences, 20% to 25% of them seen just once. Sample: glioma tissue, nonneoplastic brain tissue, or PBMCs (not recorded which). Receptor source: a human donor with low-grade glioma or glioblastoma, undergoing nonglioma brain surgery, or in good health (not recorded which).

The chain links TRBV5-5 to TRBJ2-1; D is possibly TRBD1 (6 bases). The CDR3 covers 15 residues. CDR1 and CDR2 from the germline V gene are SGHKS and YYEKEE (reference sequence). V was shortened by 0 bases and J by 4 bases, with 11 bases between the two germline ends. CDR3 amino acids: CASSLAAGQYNEQFF. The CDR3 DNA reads TGTGCCAGCAGCTTGGCCGCAGGACAGTACAATGAGCAGTTCTTC.

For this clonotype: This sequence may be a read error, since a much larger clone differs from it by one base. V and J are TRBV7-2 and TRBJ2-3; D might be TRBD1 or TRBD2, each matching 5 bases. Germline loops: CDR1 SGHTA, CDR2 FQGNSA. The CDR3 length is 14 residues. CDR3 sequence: CASSRGRPPDMQYF. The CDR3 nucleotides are TGTGCCAGCAGCCGGGGCCGTCCCCCAGATATGCAGTATTTT.

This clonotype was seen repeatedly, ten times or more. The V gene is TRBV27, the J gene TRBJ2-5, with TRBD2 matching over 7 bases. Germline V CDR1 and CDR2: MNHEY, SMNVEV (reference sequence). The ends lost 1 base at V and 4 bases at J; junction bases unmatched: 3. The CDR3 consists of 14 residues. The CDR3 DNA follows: TGTGCCAGCAGTTTATATTCGGGAGGAGAGACCCAGTACTTC. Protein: CASSLYSGGETQYF.

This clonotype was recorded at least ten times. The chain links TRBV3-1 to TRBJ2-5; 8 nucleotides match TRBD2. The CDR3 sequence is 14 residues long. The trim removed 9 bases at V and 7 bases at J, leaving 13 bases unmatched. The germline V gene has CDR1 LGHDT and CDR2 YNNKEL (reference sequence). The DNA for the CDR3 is TGTGCCAGTTCTCCTTCGGGAGGGCGGCGGACCCAGTACTTC. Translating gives CASSPSGGRRTQYF.

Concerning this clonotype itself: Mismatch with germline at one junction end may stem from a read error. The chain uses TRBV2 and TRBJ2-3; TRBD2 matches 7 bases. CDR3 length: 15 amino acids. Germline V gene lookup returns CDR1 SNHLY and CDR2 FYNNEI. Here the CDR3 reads CASLSGQTSTDKQYF. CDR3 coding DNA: TGTGCCAGCTTAAGTGGGCAGACTAGCACAGATAAGCAGTATTTT.

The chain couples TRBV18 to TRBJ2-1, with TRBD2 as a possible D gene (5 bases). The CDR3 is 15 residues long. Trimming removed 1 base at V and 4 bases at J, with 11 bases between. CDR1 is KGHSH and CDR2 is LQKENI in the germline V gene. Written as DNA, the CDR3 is TGTGCCAGCTCACCACTGGGCGGGTTATACAATGAGCAGTTCTTC. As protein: CASSPLGGLYNEQFF.

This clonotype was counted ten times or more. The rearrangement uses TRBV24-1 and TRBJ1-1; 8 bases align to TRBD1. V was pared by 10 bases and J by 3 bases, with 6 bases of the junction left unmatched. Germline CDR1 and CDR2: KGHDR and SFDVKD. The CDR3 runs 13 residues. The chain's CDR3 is CATRDRIDTEAFF. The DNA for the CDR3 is TGTGCCACTAGGGACAGGATCGACACTGAAGCTTTCTTT.

In nucleotides, the CDR3 is TGTGCCAGCAGCTTCCATCCGGGAGTGAGTGAGACCCAGTACTTC. This codes for CASSFHPGVSETQYF. This chain connects TRBV11-1 to TRBJ2-5; D may be TRBD2 (6 bases). Germline V CDR1 and CDR2: SGHAT, FQDESV (reference sequence). The CDR3 loop spans 15 amino acids. Trimming stripped 3 bases from V and 5 bases from J, with 16 bases between.

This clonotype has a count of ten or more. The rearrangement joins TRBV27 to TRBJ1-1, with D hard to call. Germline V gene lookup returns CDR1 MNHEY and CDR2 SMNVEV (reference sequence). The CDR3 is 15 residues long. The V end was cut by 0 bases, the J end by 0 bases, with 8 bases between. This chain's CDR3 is CASSLSKGMNTEAFF. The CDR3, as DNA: TGTGCCAGCAGTTTATCAAAGGGCATGAACACTGAAGCTTTCTTT.

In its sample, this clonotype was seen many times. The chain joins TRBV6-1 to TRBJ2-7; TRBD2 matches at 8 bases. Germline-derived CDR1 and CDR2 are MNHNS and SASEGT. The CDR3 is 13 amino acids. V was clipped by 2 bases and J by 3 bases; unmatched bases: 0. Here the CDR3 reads CASSESGSYEQYF. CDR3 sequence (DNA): TGTGCCAGCAGTGAAAGCGGGAGCTACGAGCAGTACTTC.

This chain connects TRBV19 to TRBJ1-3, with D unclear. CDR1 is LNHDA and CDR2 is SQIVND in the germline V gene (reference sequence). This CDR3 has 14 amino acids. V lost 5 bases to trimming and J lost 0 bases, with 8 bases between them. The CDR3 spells CASSLGPSGNTIYF. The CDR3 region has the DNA TGTGCCAGTAGTCTCGGGCCCTCTGGAAACACCATATATTTT.

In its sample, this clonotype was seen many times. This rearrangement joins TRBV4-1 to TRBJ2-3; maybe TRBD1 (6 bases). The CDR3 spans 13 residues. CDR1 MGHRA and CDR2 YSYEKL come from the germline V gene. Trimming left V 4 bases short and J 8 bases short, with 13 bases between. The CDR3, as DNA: TGCGCCAGCAGCCCCAGGGACAAAGGTACGCAGTATTTT. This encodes CASSPRDKGTQYF.

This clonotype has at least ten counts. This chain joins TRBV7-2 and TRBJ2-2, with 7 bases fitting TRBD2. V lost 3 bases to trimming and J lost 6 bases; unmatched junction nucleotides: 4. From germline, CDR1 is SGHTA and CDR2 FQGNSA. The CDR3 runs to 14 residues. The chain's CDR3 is CASSFIAGAGELFF. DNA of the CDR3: TGTGCCAGCAGCTTTATAGCGGGCGCCGGGGAGCTGTTTTTT.

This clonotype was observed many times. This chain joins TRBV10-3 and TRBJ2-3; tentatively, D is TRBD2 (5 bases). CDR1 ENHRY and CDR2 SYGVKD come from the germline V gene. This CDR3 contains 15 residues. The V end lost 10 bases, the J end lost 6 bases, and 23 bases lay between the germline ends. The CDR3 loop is CATSLAEGSGDTQYF. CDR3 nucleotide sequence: TGTGCCACTAGTCTGGCTGAGGGTAGTGGGGATACGCAGTATTTT.

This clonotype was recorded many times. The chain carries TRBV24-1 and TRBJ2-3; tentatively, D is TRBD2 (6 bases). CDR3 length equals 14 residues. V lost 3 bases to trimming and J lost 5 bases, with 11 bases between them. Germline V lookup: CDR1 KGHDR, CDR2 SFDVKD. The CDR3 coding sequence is TGTGCCACCAGTGATCCGTCTAGCGTAGATACGCAGTATTTT. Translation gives CATSDPSSVDTQYF.

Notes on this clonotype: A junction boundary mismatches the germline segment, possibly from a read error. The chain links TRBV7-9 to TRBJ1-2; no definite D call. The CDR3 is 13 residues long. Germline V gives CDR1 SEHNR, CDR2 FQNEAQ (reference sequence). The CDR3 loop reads CASSLGTDYGHTF. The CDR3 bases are TGTGCCAGCAGCTTAGGTACGGACTATGGCCACACCTTC.